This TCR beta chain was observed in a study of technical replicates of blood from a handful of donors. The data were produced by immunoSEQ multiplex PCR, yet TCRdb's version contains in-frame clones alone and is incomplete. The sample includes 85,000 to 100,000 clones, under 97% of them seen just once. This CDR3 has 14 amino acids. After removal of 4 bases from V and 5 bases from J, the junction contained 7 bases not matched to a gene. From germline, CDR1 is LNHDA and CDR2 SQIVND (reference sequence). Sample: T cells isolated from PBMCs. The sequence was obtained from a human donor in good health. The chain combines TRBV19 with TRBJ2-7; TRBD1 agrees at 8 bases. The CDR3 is CASSNPGQVNEQYF. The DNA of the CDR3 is TGTGCCAGTAGTAACCCGGGACAGGTAAACGAGCAGTACTTC.